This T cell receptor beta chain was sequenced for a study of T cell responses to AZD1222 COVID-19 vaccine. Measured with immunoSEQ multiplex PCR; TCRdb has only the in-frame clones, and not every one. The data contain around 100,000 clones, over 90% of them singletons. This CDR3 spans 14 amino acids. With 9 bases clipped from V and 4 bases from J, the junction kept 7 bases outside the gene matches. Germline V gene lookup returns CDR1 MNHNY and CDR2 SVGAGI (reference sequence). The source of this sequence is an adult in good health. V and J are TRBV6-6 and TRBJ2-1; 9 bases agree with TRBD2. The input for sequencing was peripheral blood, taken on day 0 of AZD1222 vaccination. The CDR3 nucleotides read TGTGCCAGTTCGAGGACTAGCGAATACAATGAGCAGTTCTTC. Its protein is CASSRTSEYNEQFF.